This T cell receptor (beta chain) was captured by sequencing in a study of blood T cell repertoires in COVID-19. Whole-study context: Samples of COVID-19 (acute and convalescent) were obtained from the United States, Italy and Spain. T cells, B-cell-depleted T cells, or PBMCs supplied cDNA or gDNA.

Looked up from germline, CDR1 is LNHDA and CDR2 is SQIVND (reference sequence). The CDR3 covers 15 residues. The junction had 6 bases not matched to a gene; V was cut back by 6 bases and J by 2 bases. Under the authors' procedure: Amplification from reference gene primers served as the basis for estimated nucleated cell counts. Measured with immunoSEQ multiplex PCR; TCRdb has only the in-frame clones, and not every one. That table gives V, J and clone size, and the DNA gave D and trimming. The sample yields under 110,000 clones, around 87% seen once. The sequenced sample consisted of peripheral blood. This chain links TRBV19 with TRBJ2-3; 9 bases are a match to TRBD2. The TCR comes from a woman in her 30s with acute or convalescent COVID-19. CDR3 sequence reads: CASRSGTSPTDTQYF. CDR3 nucleotide sequence: TGTGCCAGTAGGTCGGGGACTAGCCCCACAGATACGCAGTATTTT.